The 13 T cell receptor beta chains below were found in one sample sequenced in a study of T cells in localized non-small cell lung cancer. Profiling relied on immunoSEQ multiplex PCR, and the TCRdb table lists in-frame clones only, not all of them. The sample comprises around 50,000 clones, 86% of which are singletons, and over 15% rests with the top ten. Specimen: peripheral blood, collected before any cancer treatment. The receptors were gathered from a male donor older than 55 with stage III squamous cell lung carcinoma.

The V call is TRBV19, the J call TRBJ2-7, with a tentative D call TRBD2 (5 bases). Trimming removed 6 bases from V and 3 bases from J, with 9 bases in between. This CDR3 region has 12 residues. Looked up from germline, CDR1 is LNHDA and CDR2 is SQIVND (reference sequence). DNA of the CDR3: TGTGCCAGTAGCTCCGGGGTCTACGAGCAGTACTTC. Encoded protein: CASSSGVYEQYF.

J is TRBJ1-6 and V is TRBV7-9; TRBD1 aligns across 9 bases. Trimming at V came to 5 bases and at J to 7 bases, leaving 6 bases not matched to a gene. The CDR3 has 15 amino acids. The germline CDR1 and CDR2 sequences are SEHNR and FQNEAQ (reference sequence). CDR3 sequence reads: CASSLIQGANSPLHF. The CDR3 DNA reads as TGTGCCAGCAGCCTCATACAGGGGGCGAATTCACCCCTCCACTTT. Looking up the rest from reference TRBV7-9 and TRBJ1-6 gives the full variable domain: DTGVSQNPRHKITKRGQNVTFRCDPISEHNRLYWYRQTLGQGPEFLTYFQNEAQLEKSRLLSDRFSAERPKGSFSTLEIQRTEQGDSAMYLCASSLIQGANSPLHFGNGTRLTVT.

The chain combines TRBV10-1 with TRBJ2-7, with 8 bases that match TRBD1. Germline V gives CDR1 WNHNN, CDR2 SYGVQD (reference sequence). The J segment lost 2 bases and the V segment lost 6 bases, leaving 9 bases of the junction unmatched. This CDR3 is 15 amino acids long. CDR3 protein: CASRTRDRRPYEQYF. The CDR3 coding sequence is TGCGCCAGCAGAACCAGGGACAGGAGACCCTACGAGCAGTACTTC.

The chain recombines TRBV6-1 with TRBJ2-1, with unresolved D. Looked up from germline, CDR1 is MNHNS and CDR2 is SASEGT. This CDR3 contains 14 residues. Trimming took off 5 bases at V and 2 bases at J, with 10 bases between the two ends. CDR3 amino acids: CASSSDRAYNEQFF. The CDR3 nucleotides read TGTGCCAGCAGTTCGGACCGCGCCTACAATGAGCAGTTCTTC.

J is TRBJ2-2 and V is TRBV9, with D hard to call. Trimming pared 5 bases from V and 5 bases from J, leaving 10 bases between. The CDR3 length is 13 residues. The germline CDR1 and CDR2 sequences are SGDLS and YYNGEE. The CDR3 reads CASSLGGTGELFF. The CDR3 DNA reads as TGTGCCAGCAGTCTTGGTGGTACCGGGGAGCTGTTTTTT. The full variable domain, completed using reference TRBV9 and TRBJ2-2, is DSGVTQTPKHLITATGQRVTLRCSPRSGDLSVYWYQQSLDQGLQFLIQYYNGEERAKGNILERFSAQQFPDLHSELNLSSLELGDSALYFCASSLGGTGELFFGEGSRLTVL.

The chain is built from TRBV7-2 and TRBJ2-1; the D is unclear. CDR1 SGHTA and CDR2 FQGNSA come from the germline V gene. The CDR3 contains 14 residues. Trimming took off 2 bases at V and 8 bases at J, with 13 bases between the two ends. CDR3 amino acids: CASSLWVPSDEQFF. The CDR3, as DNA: TGTGCCAGCAGCTTATGGGTACCGTCGGATGAGCAGTTCTTC.

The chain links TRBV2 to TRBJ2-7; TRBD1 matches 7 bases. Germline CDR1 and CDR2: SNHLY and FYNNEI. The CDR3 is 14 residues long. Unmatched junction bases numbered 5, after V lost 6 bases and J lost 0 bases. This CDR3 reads CASRGQSISYEQYF. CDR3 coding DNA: TGTGCCAGCAGGGGACAGTCCATCTCCTACGAGCAGTACTTC.

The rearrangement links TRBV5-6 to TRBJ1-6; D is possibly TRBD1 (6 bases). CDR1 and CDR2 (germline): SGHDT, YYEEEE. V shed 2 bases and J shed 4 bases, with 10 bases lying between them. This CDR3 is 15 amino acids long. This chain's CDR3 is CASSFPQGYNSPLHF. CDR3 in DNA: TGTGCCAGCAGCTTTCCCCAGGGGTATAATTCACCCCTCCACTTT.

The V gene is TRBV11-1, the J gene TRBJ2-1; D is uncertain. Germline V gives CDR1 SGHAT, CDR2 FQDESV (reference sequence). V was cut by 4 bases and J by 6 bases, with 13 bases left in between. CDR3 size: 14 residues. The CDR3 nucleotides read TGTGCCAGCAGCTCCCCCTGGAGCTCCAATGAGCAGTTCTTC. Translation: CASSSPWSSNEQFF.

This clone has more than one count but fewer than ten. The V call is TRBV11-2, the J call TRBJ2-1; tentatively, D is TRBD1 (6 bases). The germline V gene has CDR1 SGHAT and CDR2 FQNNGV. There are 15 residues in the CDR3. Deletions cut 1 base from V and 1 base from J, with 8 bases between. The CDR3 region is CASSLGTASYNEQFF. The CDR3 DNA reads TGTGCCAGCAGCTTAGGGACAGCATCCTACAATGAGCAGTTCTTC.

The CDR3 reads CASSLRGPNEKLFF. The CDR3 bases are TGCGCCAGCAGCTTACGCGGCCCAAATGAAAAACTGTTTTTT. V and J are TRBV5-1 and TRBJ1-4; the D is unclear. CDR1 is SGHRS, CDR2 YFSETQ, per germline. Trimming took off 2 bases at V and 5 bases at J, with 10 bases between the two ends. The CDR3 covers 14 residues.

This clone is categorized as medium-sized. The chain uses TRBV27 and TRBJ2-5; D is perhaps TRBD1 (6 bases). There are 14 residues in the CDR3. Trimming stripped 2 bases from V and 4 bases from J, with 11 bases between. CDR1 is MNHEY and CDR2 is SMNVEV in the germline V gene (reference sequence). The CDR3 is CASSLLPGAETQYF. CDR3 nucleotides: TGTGCCAGCAGTTTACTGCCAGGGGCAGAGACCCAGTACTTC.

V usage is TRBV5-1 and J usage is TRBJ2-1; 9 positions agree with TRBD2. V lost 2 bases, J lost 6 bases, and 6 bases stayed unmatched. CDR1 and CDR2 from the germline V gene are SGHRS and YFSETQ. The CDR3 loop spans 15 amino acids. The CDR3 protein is CASSFSTSGLNEQFF. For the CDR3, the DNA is TGCGCCAGCAGCTTTTCGACTAGCGGCCTCAATGAGCAGTTCTTC. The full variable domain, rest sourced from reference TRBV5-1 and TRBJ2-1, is KAGVTQTPRYLIKTRGQQVTLSCSPISGHRSVSWYQQTPGQGLQFLFEYFSETQRNKGNFPGRFSGRQFSNSRSEMNVSTLELGDSALYLCASSFSTSGLNEQFFGPGTRLTVL.